This is a list of T cell receptor beta chains from one sample in a study of cytomegalovirus exposure and HLA in healthy donors. Profiled with immunoSEQ multiplex PCR; TCRdb holds only in-frame clones, not every one. The repertoire holds 150,000 or so clones, with around 84% as singletons. Sequencing used PBMCs. Source of these receptors: a man aged 18 to 35 in good health and CMV-seropositive. Each CDR3 is given with its conserved first and last residue. Fields, in order: CDR3 length, clone size, D gene, V gene, J gene, CDR3 DNA, CDR3 protein. The D gene is left open where the match is weak. Clone size is shown for a subset of rows, as once, few, many or a class of expanded clone.

len: 16; abundance: few; d_gene: TRBD2; v_gene: TRBV19; j_gene: TRBJ2-2; CDR3nt: TGTGCCAGTAGTCCCCGAGCGGGGGAACTTACCGGGGAGCTGTTTTTT; CDR3aa: CASSPRAGELTGELFF
len: 17; abundance: NA; d_gene: NA; v_gene: TRBV4-1; j_gene: TRBJ2-1; CDR3nt: TGCGCCAGCAGCCAAGATAGCACGTCCCGCTCCTACAATGAGCAGTTCTTC; CDR3aa: CASSQDSTSRSYNEQFF
len: 14; abundance: NA; d_gene: NA; v_gene: TRBV12-5; j_gene: TRBJ1-1; CDR3nt: TGTGCTAGTGGTTTTGGATCGGGGATTACTGAAGCTTTCTTT; CDR3aa: CASGFGSGITEAFF
len: 14; abundance: once; d_gene: NA; v_gene: TRBV18; j_gene: TRBJ2-5; CDR3nt: TGTGCCAGCTCACCAGCCGCCAGAGGGGAGACCCAGTACTTC; CDR3aa: CASSPAARGETQYF
len: 15; abundance: NA; d_gene: TRBD1; v_gene: TRBV2; j_gene: TRBJ1-6; CDR3nt: TGTGCCAGCAGTGAATTGGGACAGGGGGCTTCACCCCTCCACTTT; CDR3aa: CASSELGQGASPLHF
len: 16; abundance: once; d_gene: NA; v_gene: TRBV15; j_gene: TRBJ2-3; CDR3nt: TGTGCCACCAGCAGGGGCAGCCCAGGTGGCACAGATACGCAGTATTTT; CDR3aa: CATSRGSPGGTDTQYF
len: 18; abundance: NA; d_gene: TRBD1; v_gene: TRBV19; j_gene: TRBJ2-2; CDR3nt: TGTGCCAGTAGTATAGTGGCAGGGGGTGCGGCGAACACCGGGGAGCTGTTTTTT; CDR3aa: CASSIVAGGAANTGELFF
len: 12; abundance: NA; d_gene: NA; v_gene: TRBV6-5; j_gene: TRBJ1-2; CDR3nt: TGTGCCACTCAAGGCGGAATCTATGGCTACACCTTC; CDR3aa: CATQGGIYGYTF
len: 15; abundance: few; d_gene: NA; v_gene: TRBV4-3; j_gene: TRBJ1-2; CDR3nt: TGCGCCAGCAGCCAAGAGACAGCTACCCCCTATGGCTACACCTTC; CDR3aa: CASSQETATPYGYTF
len: 14; abundance: NA; d_gene: TRBD1; v_gene: TRBV5-6; j_gene: TRBJ2-1; CDR3nt: TGTGCCAGCAGCCGGGACAGGGGGCCCAATGAGCAGTTCTTC; CDR3aa: CASSRDRGPNEQFF
len: 16; abundance: once; d_gene: TRBD1; v_gene: TRBV7-8; j_gene: TRBJ2-2; CDR3nt: TGTGCCAGCAGGTTGGGGACAGGAGGGAACACCGGGGAGCTGTTTTTT; CDR3aa: CASRLGTGGNTGELFF
len: 15; abundance: NA; d_gene: NA; v_gene: TRBV4-2; j_gene: TRBJ1-2; CDR3nt: TGTGCCAGCAGCCCCCAAGCTGGAGGGCACGATGGCTACACCTTC; CDR3aa: CASSPQAGGHDGYTF
len: 13; abundance: once; d_gene: NA; v_gene: TRBV6-6; j_gene: TRBJ2-7; CDR3nt: TGTGCCAGCAGCTATGACTACGCGGGGAGGCAGTACTTC; CDR3aa: CASSYDYAGRQYF
len: 16; abundance: once; d_gene: NA; v_gene: TRBV4-3; j_gene: TRBJ2-3; CDR3nt: TGCGCCAGCAGCCAAGAAGGTTTGACTAGCACAGATACGCAGTATTTT; CDR3aa: CASSQEGLTSTDTQYF
len: 16; abundance: NA; d_gene: NA; v_gene: TRBV30; j_gene: TRBJ1-6; CDR3nt: TGTGCCTGGAGCATGCCCGGGAGGGGGGGAAATTCACCCCTCCACTTT; CDR3aa: CAWSMPGRGGNSPLHF
len: 17; abundance: NA; d_gene: TRBD2; v_gene: TRBV30; j_gene: TRBJ2-7; CDR3nt: TGTGCCTGGAGTGTATTTTGGACTAGCGGGGGGGCCTACGAGCAGTACTTC; CDR3aa: CAWSVFWTSGGAYEQYF
len: 12; abundance: NA; d_gene: NA; v_gene: TRBV29-1; j_gene: TRBJ1-2; CDR3nt: TGCAGCGTTGGGGTCGAGAGCGGTGGCTACACCTTC; CDR3aa: CSVGVESGGYTF
len: 13; abundance: NA; d_gene: TRBD1; v_gene: TRBV7-3; j_gene: TRBJ1-6; CDR3nt: TGTGCCAGCAGCCCTGACAGGGATTCACCCCTCCACTTT; CDR3aa: CASSPDRDSPLHF
len: 17; abundance: NA; d_gene: TRBD1; v_gene: TRBV4-1; j_gene: TRBJ2-2; CDR3nt: TGCGCCAGCAGCCAAATTCCGGGACAGGGAGACACCGGGGAGCTGTTTTTT; CDR3aa: CASSQIPGQGDTGELFF
len: 12; abundance: NA; d_gene: NA; v_gene: TRBV29-1; j_gene: TRBJ1-2; CDR3nt: TGCAGCGAACAGGATTCTCCCTATGGCTACACCTTC; CDR3aa: CSEQDSPYGYTF
len: 14; abundance: few; d_gene: NA; v_gene: TRBV7-8; j_gene: TRBJ2-5; CDR3nt: TGTGCCAGCAGCCGTAGACAGCAGCAAGAGACCCAGTACTTC; CDR3aa: CASSRRQQQETQYF
len: 14; abundance: NA; d_gene: NA; v_gene: TRBV2; j_gene: TRBJ2-7; CDR3nt: TGTGCCAGCAGTGAAGCAACAGGTTTCTACGAGCAGTACTTC; CDR3aa: CASSEATGFYEQYF
len: 15; abundance: NA; d_gene: TRBD1; v_gene: TRBV5-4; j_gene: TRBJ2-7; CDR3nt: TGTGCCAGCAGCTTGGGAAGGGACAGGGGGTACGAGCAGTACTTC; CDR3aa: CASSLGRDRGYEQYF
len: 17; abundance: NA; d_gene: TRBD2; v_gene: TRBV5-3; j_gene: TRBJ2-5; CDR3nt: TGTGCCAGGGACAGGGCTAGCGGGGGCCAGTACCAAGAGACCCAGTACTTC; CDR3aa: CARDRASGGQYQETQYF
len: 15; abundance: NA; d_gene: TRBD1; v_gene: TRBV6-6; j_gene: TRBJ1-2; CDR3nt: TGTGCCAGCAGTGAGCCGGGACAGGGGGCCTATGGCTACACCTTC; CDR3aa: CASSEPGQGAYGYTF
len: 14; abundance: NA; d_gene: TRBD2; v_gene: TRBV4-3; j_gene: TRBJ2-1; CDR3nt: TGCGCCAGCAGCTCTTGGTGGGGGGGGGATGAGCAGTTCTTC; CDR3aa: CASSSWWGGDEQFF
len: 13; abundance: NA; d_gene: NA; v_gene: TRBV5-1; j_gene: TRBJ1-2; CDR3nt: TGCGCCAGCAGCTTGGTGGCAGGGGATGGCTACACCTTC; CDR3aa: CASSLVAGDGYTF
len: 20; abundance: NA; d_gene: TRBD2; v_gene: TRBV13; j_gene: TRBJ2-3; CDR3nt: TGTGCCAGCAGCGAATTAGTGTTTATGGGAGCTAGCGGGGGGGCCTTCGGGCAGTATTTT; CDR3aa: CASSELVFMGASGGAFGQYF
len: 16; abundance: NA; d_gene: NA; v_gene: TRBV6-5; j_gene: TRBJ1-5; CDR3nt: TGTGCCAGCAGTTCCCAGGGTGGGTCGAGCAATCAGCCCCAGCATTTT; CDR3aa: CASSSQGGSSNQPQHF
len: 13; abundance: few; d_gene: NA; v_gene: TRBV7-2; j_gene: TRBJ2-3; CDR3nt: TGTGCCAGCAGCTTCATCGGGGCAGATACGCAGTATTTT; CDR3aa: CASSFIGADTQYF
len: 14; abundance: NA; d_gene: NA; v_gene: TRBV10-3; j_gene: TRBJ2-2; CDR3nt: TGTGCCATCAGTGTCCCCAACAGGGCCGGGGAGCTGTTTTTT; CDR3aa: CAISVPNRAGELFF
len: 17; abundance: NA; d_gene: NA; v_gene: TRBV19; j_gene: TRBJ1-2; CDR3nt: TGTGCCAGTAGTATAGGGGGCCTCACGGGCGTTGTCTATGGCTACACCTTC; CDR3aa: CASSIGGLTGVVYGYTF
len: 13; abundance: few; d_gene: NA; v_gene: TRBV6-5; j_gene: TRBJ2-1; CDR3nt: TGTGCCAGCATAGGGGCTGTGTACAATGAGCAGTTCTTC; CDR3aa: CASIGAVYNEQFF
len: 19; abundance: few; d_gene: NA; v_gene: TRBV4-3; j_gene: TRBJ2-6; CDR3nt: TGCGCCAGCAGCCCAGCAAAGTCAGGACAGACGACTGGGGCCAACGTCCTGACTTTC; CDR3aa: CASSPAKSGQTTGANVLTF
len: 14; abundance: NA; d_gene: TRBD1; v_gene: TRBV27; j_gene: TRBJ2-7; CDR3nt: TGTGCCAGCAGTTTGGGGACAGGGGCCTACGAGCAGTACTTC; CDR3aa: CASSLGTGAYEQYF
len: 17; abundance: few; d_gene: TRBD2; v_gene: TRBV30; j_gene: TRBJ2-2; CDR3nt: TGTGCCTGGGGTTCCGGGACTAGCGAAGTGTTCACCGGGGAGCTGTTTTTT; CDR3aa: CAWGSGTSEVFTGELFF
len: 15; abundance: NA; d_gene: NA; v_gene: TRBV11-2; j_gene: TRBJ2-1; CDR3nt: TGTGCCAGCAGCTCGGACAGAAGCTCCTACAATGAGCAGTTCTTC; CDR3aa: CASSSDRSSYNEQFF
len: 17; abundance: NA; d_gene: TRBD2; v_gene: TRBV29-1; j_gene: TRBJ2-3; CDR3nt: TGCAGCGTAAATCCGGGGCTAGCGGGGGGAAGCACAGATACGCAGTATTTT; CDR3aa: CSVNPGLAGGSTDTQYF
len: 15; abundance: NA; d_gene: TRBD2; v_gene: TRBV4-1; j_gene: TRBJ2-1; CDR3nt: TGCGCCAGCAGGTCCACTAGCGGGAGAATCCATGAGCAGTTCTTC; CDR3aa: CASRSTSGRIHEQFF
len: 13; abundance: NA; d_gene: TRBD1; v_gene: TRBV29-1; j_gene: TRBJ2-5; CDR3nt: TGCAGCGTAGCTGACAGGGTCGGGGAGACCCAGTACTTC; CDR3aa: CSVADRVGETQYF
len: 17; abundance: NA; d_gene: TRBD1; v_gene: TRBV6-4; j_gene: TRBJ1-2; CDR3nt: TGTGCCAGCAGTGACTCCCCCAATCCGGGACAGGCGAGTGGCTACACCTTC; CDR3aa: CASSDSPNPGQASGYTF
len: 13; abundance: NA; d_gene: NA; v_gene: TRBV9; j_gene: TRBJ1-1; CDR3nt: TGTGCCAGCAGCGTCGAGATGAACACTGAAGCTTTCTTT; CDR3aa: CASSVEMNTEAFF
len: 15; abundance: NA; d_gene: TRBD1; v_gene: TRBV4-1; j_gene: TRBJ1-6; CDR3nt: TGCGCCAGCAGCCAAATGCAGGGGGCAAATTCACCCCTCCACTTT; CDR3aa: CASSQMQGANSPLHF
len: 14; abundance: NA; d_gene: TRBD1; v_gene: TRBV4-3; j_gene: TRBJ2-1; CDR3nt: TGCGCCAGCAGCCAGGGACAGGGGCACAATGAGCAGTTCTTC; CDR3aa: CASSQGQGHNEQFF
len: 17; abundance: NA; d_gene: NA; v_gene: TRBV6-1; j_gene: TRBJ2-5; CDR3nt: TGTGCCAGCAGTGACCTTCCAGGGTTACTCGCAAGAGAGACCCAGTACTTC; CDR3aa: CASSDLPGLLARETQYF
len: 14; abundance: few; d_gene: NA; v_gene: TRBV6-5; j_gene: TRBJ1-1; CDR3nt: TGTGCCAGCAGTTACGGGCAGGGTGGAACTGAAGCTTTCTTT; CDR3aa: CASSYGQGGTEAFF
len: 16; abundance: NA; d_gene: TRBD2; v_gene: TRBV9; j_gene: TRBJ2-2; CDR3nt: TGTGCCAGCAGCGTAGTTAGCGGGGCTCACACCGGGGAGCTGTTTTTT; CDR3aa: CASSVVSGAHTGELFF
len: 16; abundance: NA; d_gene: TRBD1; v_gene: TRBV11-2; j_gene: TRBJ2-1; CDR3nt: TGTGCCAGCAGCTCCATGGACAGGGTCGGGAACAATGAGCAGTTCTTC; CDR3aa: CASSSMDRVGNNEQFF
len: 14; abundance: NA; d_gene: TRBD1; v_gene: TRBV2; j_gene: TRBJ1-4; CDR3nt: TGTGCCAGCAGTCTCGACAGGGCAATAGAAAAACTGTTTTTT; CDR3aa: CASSLDRAIEKLFF
len: 14; abundance: NA; d_gene: NA; v_gene: TRBV7-9; j_gene: TRBJ2-7; CDR3nt: TGTGCCAGCAGCTCGAGTCAAAATCCCGGCGAGCAGTACTTC; CDR3aa: CASSSSQNPGEQYF
len: 14; abundance: NA; d_gene: NA; v_gene: TRBV5-6; j_gene: TRBJ1-1; CDR3nt: TGTGCCAGCAGAGAAGGGGCTATGAACACTGAAGCTTTCTTT; CDR3aa: CASREGAMNTEAFF
len: 16; abundance: NA; d_gene: NA; v_gene: TRBV5-5; j_gene: TRBJ1-4; CDR3nt: TGTGCCAGCAGCTACCGGACTGCGTCAACTAATGAAAAACTGTTTTTT; CDR3aa: CASSYRTASTNEKLFF
len: 15; abundance: NA; d_gene: TRBD1; v_gene: TRBV27; j_gene: TRBJ2-7; CDR3nt: TGTGCCAGCAGGCTCGGGACAGCCTTTCCTTACGAGCAGTACTTC; CDR3aa: CASRLGTAFPYEQYF
len: 15; abundance: NA; d_gene: TRBD2; v_gene: TRBV19; j_gene: TRBJ2-1; CDR3nt: TGTGCCAGTACCAAACCTGGGCTAGCGGGGGGATCGCAGTTCTTC; CDR3aa: CASTKPGLAGGSQFF
len: 13; abundance: once; d_gene: NA; v_gene: TRBV5-6; j_gene: TRBJ1-5; CDR3nt: TGTGCCAGCACTTACAGGGGCAATCAGCCCCAGCATTTT; CDR3aa: CASTYRGNQPQHF
len: 13; abundance: NA; d_gene: NA; v_gene: TRBV7-3; j_gene: TRBJ1-1; CDR3nt: TGTGCCAGCAGCACCACAGGAAACACTGAAGCTTTCTTT; CDR3aa: CASSTTGNTEAFF
len: 16; abundance: NA; d_gene: TRBD1; v_gene: TRBV5-4; j_gene: TRBJ2-3; CDR3nt: TGTGCCAGCAGTCTACAGGGGGGCCTCGGCACAGATACGCAGTATTTT; CDR3aa: CASSLQGGLGTDTQYF
len: 13; abundance: once; d_gene: TRBD1; v_gene: TRBV7-3; j_gene: TRBJ2-5; CDR3nt: TGTGCCAGCAGCTCGGACAGGACAGAGACCCAGTACTTC; CDR3aa: CASSSDRTETQYF
len: 20; abundance: NA; d_gene: TRBD2; v_gene: TRBV12-5; j_gene: TRBJ2-5; CDR3nt: TGTGCTAGTGGTTTGGTAATCTCAACATCCAGCGGGGCCGGCCAAGAGACCCAGTACTTC; CDR3aa: CASGLVISTSSGAGQETQYF